Listed below are T cell receptor beta chains from one sample, sequenced in a study of cytomegalovirus exposure and HLA in healthy donors. TCRdb's table, derived via immunoSEQ multiplex PCR, lists solely in-frame clones and lacks some. This sample carries 65,000 to 70,000 clones, over 75% of them seen once, and the ten largest clones take around 10%. The specimen sequenced was PBMCs. The receptors originated from a woman in her twenties or thirties in good health and CMV-seropositive. Each CDR3 is given with its conserved first and last residue. D genes are given only for firm matches. Where a row states a size, it is once, few, many or the class of an expanded clone; other rows omit it.

j_call,d_call,v_call,clone_size,cdr3_aa,cdr3_nt
TRBJ2-7,TRBD2,TRBV10-3,-,CAIAGTSGYEQYF,TGTGCCATCGCAGGGACTAGCGGCTACGAGCAGTACTTC
TRBJ2-4,TRBD1,TRBV28,-,CASSSGQLGIQYF,TGTGCCAGCAGTTCGGGACAGCTGGGTATTCAGTACTTC
TRBJ2-2,TRBD1,TRBV18,-,CASSQGATGELFF,TGTGCCAGCTCACAGGGGGCCACCGGGGAGCTGTTTTTT
TRBJ1-1,-,TRBV7-8,-,CASSTRTSVTEAFF,TGTGCCAGCAGCACTCGGACATCGGTCACTGAAGCTTTCTTT
TRBJ2-7,TRBD1,TRBV5-6,few,CASRRTGKSYEQYF,TGTGCCAGCAGACGGACAGGGAAATCCTACGAGCAGTACTTC
TRBJ2-7,TRBD1,TRBV7-9,once,CASSHHGTASSYEQYF,TGTGCCAGCAGCCACCATGGGACAGCCAGCTCCTACGAGCAGTACTTC
TRBJ2-7,-,TRBV10-2,once,CASRDSNSYEQYF,TGCGCCAGCAGGGACTCCAACTCCTACGAGCAGTACTTC
TRBJ1-5,TRBD1,TRBV30,-,CAWGGQGNQPQHF,TGTGCCTGGGGGGGACAGGGGAATCAGCCCCAGCATTTT
TRBJ1-5,-,TRBV6-6,once,CASSLGINQPQHF,TGTGCCAGCAGTCTCGGGATAAATCAGCCCCAGCATTTT
TRBJ2-7,-,TRBV4-2,-,CASSPGDQQYF,TGTGCCAGCAGCCCCGGTGATCAGCAGTACTTC
TRBJ2-2,TRBD1,TRBV27,-,CASSTEGQGVPGYTGELFF,TGTGCCAGCAGTACGGAGGGACAGGGAGTCCCTGGGTACACCGGGGAGCTGTTTTTT
TRBJ2-3,-,TRBV5-1,-,CASSLVTRSTDTQYF,TGCGCCAGCAGCTTGGTGACTAGAAGCACAGATACGCAGTATTTT
TRBJ2-5,-,TRBV7-2,-,CASSQRSGVGTQYF,TGTGCCAGCAGCCAGAGGTCAGGGGTCGGGACCCAGTACTTC
TRBJ2-1,-,TRBV20-1,-,CSASNLNEQFF,TGCAGTGCTAGTAATCTCAATGAGCAGTTCTTC
TRBJ2-1,-,TRBV30,-,CAWSRGEGLQGGEFF,TGTGCCTGGAGTCGGGGGGAGGGACTACAGGGCGGGGAGTTCTTC
TRBJ2-3,TRBD1,TRBV28,-,CASTEDRVRDTQYF,TGTGCCAGCACCGAAGACAGGGTTCGAGATACGCAGTATTTT